The 25 T cell receptor beta chains below were found in one sample sequenced in a study of pediatric ulcerative colitis. Produced via immunoSEQ multiplex PCR; TCRdb's table is partial and in-frame only. The sample carries roughly 38,000 clones, approximately 87% recorded once. The sequenced sample consisted of blood. Receptors were obtained from a girl under 18 with moderate ulcerative colitis.

The V and J genes are TRBV6-1 and TRBJ2-5, with TRBD2 identical over 10 bases. There are 16 residues in the CDR3. Looked up from germline, CDR1 is MNHNS and CDR2 is SASEGT. V dropped 3 bases and J dropped 2; count of bases not matched to a gene: 6. The CDR3 DNA sequence: TGTGCCAGCAGTGAGCTAGCGGGAGTTGGGCAAGAGACCCAGTACTTC. It specifies CASSELAGVGQETQYF.

This clone has just one count. This chain links TRBV7-9 with TRBJ1-2; no reliable D call. CDR1 and CDR2 from the germline V gene are SEHNR and FQNEAQ (reference sequence). V was cut by 0 bases and J by 2 bases, with 10 bases left in between. The CDR3 totals 15 residues. CDR3 DNA: TGTGCCAGCAGCTTAGCACAAGCGGGGAACTATGGCTACACCTTC. This translates into CASSLAQAGNYGYTF.

The genes are TRBV19 and TRBJ1-1, with a weak D call TRBD1 (6 bases). The germline gives CDR1 LNHDA, CDR2 SQIVND (reference sequence). The V end lost 5 bases, the J end lost 1 base, and 14 bases lay between the germline ends. This CDR3 has 15 residues. The chain's CDR3 is CASSFTRGSNTEAFF. The CDR3 bases are TGTGCCAGTAGTTTTACCAGGGGCTCGAACACTGAAGCTTTCTTT.

The chain carries TRBV6-6 and TRBJ1-2; possibly TRBD1 for D (6 bases). V lost 4 bases to trimming and J lost 1 base, with 13 bases between them. CDR1 and CDR2 from the germline V gene are MNHNY and SVGAGI (reference sequence). The CDR3 covers 15 residues. CDR3 region: CASSSRDNINYGYTF. CDR3 bases: TGTGCCAGCAGTTCCCGGGACAACATTAACTATGGCTACACCTTC.

This rearrangement joins TRBV4-3 to TRBJ2-6; tentative D call: TRBD1 (7 bases). Germline assignment: CDR1 LGHNA and CDR2 YSLEER. Trimming left V 4 bases short and J 0 bases short, with 16 bases between. There are 18 residues in the CDR3. The DNA for the CDR3 is TGCGCCAGCAGCCCAAACAGGGGCGGGATCTCTGGGGCCAACGTCCTGACTTTC. Its protein product is CASSPNRGGISGANVLTF.

The gene calls are TRBV6-5 and TRBJ1-1; 8 bases map to TRBD1. The CDR3 spans 13 residues. V shed 5 bases and J 5 bases; nucleotides not matched to a gene: 4. Germline V gene lookup returns CDR1 MNHEY and CDR2 SVGAGI. CDR3 residues: CASSPDRGTEAFF. CDR3 bases: TGTGCCAGCAGTCCTGACAGGGGAACTGAAGCTTTCTTT.

The chain carries TRBV7-9 and TRBJ1-1; the D gene is possibly TRBD1 (5 bases). With 3 bases removed from V and 4 bases from J, the gap between germline ends came to 21 bases. Germline CDR1 reads SEHNR; CDR2 reads FQNEAQ (reference sequence). This CDR3 is built from 17 residues. CDR3 residues: CASSFTRVLLGVTEAFF. The CDR3 bases are TGTGCCAGCAGCTTTACACGGGTCCTTCTAGGGGTCACTGAAGCTTTCTTT.

The gene calls are TRBV7-9 and TRBJ1-3; D ambiguous. The V and J ends lost 2 bases and 0 bases respectively, with 8 bases between them. Germline CDR1 SEHNR, CDR2 FQNEAQ (reference sequence). The CDR3 length is 15 residues. The CDR3 DNA follows: TGTGCCAGCAGCTTAAGCAGGTACTCTGGAAACACCATATATTTT. The encoded protein is CASSLSRYSGNTIYF. The full variable domain, completed using reference TRBV7-9 and TRBJ1-3, is DTGVSQNPRHKITKRGQNVTFRCDPISEHNRLYWYRQTLGQGPEFLTYFQNEAQLEKSRLLSDRFSAERPKGSFSTLEIQRTEQGDSAMYLCASSLSRYSGNTIYFGEGSWLTVV.

The rearrangement joins TRBV18 to TRBJ1-2, with a possible D match to TRBD1 (5 bases). The V gene lost 2 bases and the J gene lost 5 bases, with 15 bases spanning the gap. The CDR3 sequence is 15 residues long. Germline values: CDR1 KGHSH, CDR2 LQKENI. The CDR3 loop reads CASSPKEGGTYGYTF. CDR3 DNA: TGTGCCAGCTCACCAAAGGAGGGAGGGACTTATGGCTACACCTTC.

The chain combines TRBV11-3 with TRBJ2-7, with 8 bases lining up with TRBD2. Looked up from germline, CDR1 is SGHNT and CDR2 is YENEEA. V shed 2 bases, J shed 6 bases, and the junction held 3 bases outside the gene matches. This CDR3 has 13 amino acids. The CDR3 DNA reads as TGTGCCAGCAGCTTATGGGCGGGGGGCGAGCAGTACTTC. Translated: CASSLWAGGEQYF.

The V and J genes are TRBV27 and TRBJ1-1; possibly TRBD1 for D (5 bases). The germline CDR1 and CDR2 sequences are MNHEY and SMNVEV (reference sequence). Trimming cost V 5 bases and J 0 bases, with 13 bases left between them. The CDR3 runs to 15 residues. The CDR3 is CASSPLGHLNTEAFF. CDR3 nucleotides: TGTGCCAGCAGTCCTCTAGGACATCTGAACACTGAAGCTTTCTTT.

The rearrangement joins TRBV7-9 to TRBJ2-2, with 9 nucleotides matching TRBD1. Per the germline V gene, CDR1 is SEHNR and CDR2 is FQNEAQ (reference sequence). This CDR3 region has 19 residues. With 1 base clipped from V and 4 bases from J, the junction kept 13 bases outside the gene matches. The CDR3 DNA reads TGTGCCAGCAGCTTAGGATACAGGGGGCCCCTACGAGGCACCGGGGAGCTGTTTTTT. Translating it yields CASSLGYRGPLRGTGELFF.

The chain links TRBV6-5 to TRBJ2-2; 13 nucleotides line up with TRBD2. After removal of 2 bases from V and 6 bases from J, the junction contained 3 bases not matched to a gene. CDR3 length: 16 residues. Germline assignment: CDR1 MNHEY and CDR2 SVGAGI. The CDR3 here is CASSYTSGGAAGELFF. CDR3 DNA: TGTGCCAGCAGTTACACTAGCGGGGGGGCCGCCGGGGAGCTGTTTTTT.

The chain joins TRBV18 to TRBJ1-2, with D perhaps TRBD1 (5 bases). Trimming took 4 bases from V and 5 from J, leaving 20 bases between them. Per the germline V gene, CDR1 is KGHSH and CDR2 is LQKENI. The CDR3 is 16 amino acids. The CDR3 DNA follows: TGTGCCAGCTCACGAAGCCTGAGTCAGGGAATTTATGGCTACACCTTC. Its protein is CASSRSLSQGIYGYTF. Complete variable domain (other parts from reference TRBV18 and TRBJ1-2): NAGVMQNPRHLVRRRGQEARLRCSPMKGHSHVYWYRQLPEEGLKFMVYLQKENIIDESGMPKERFSAEFPKEGPSILRIQQVVRGDSAAYFCASSRSLSQGIYGYTFGSGTRLTVV.

The chain combines TRBV6-4 with TRBJ2-1; 7 bases align to TRBD2. Per the germline V gene, CDR1 is MRHNA and CDR2 is SNTAGT. This CDR3 spans 14 amino acids. With 2 bases clipped from V and 12 bases from J, the junction kept 10 bases outside the gene matches. The CDR3 loop reads CASSDLASGDRQFF. The CDR3 nucleotides read TGTGCCAGCAGTGACCTGGCTAGCGGCGACCGGCAGTTCTTC.

The table lists this clone with a few counts. The rearrangement joins TRBV7-2 to TRBJ2-4; unclear D gene. The CDR3 contains 13 residues. Trimming cost V 6 bases and J 0 bases, with 6 bases left between them. Germline V gene sequence: CDR1 SGHTA, CDR2 FQGNSA. CDR3 sequence: CASRELAKNIQYF. Written as DNA, the CDR3 is TGTGCCAGCAGGGAGCTAGCCAAAAACATTCAGTACTTC.

A note on this clone: One end of the junction varies from germline; a read error may be responsible. The J gene is TRBJ2-7, the V gene TRBV30, with D possibly matching TRBD1 (6 bases). Germline V gene data show CDR1 as GTSNPN and CDR2 as SVGIG (reference sequence). This CDR3 has 14 residues. The CDR3 sequence is CAWSRFGQRDPLHF. DNA of the CDR3: TGTGCCTGGAGTCGGTTCGGACAGCGAGACCCCCTGCACTTC.

The V call is TRBV6-6, the J call TRBJ1-1; D is uncertain. The CDR3 spans 15 residues. CDR1 is MNHNY, CDR2 SVGAGI, per germline (reference sequence). The germline V and J ends were trimmed by 0 bases and 2 bases, with 10 bases remaining between them. CDR3 DNA: TGTGCCAGCAGTTACTCGAACCCGTATAACACTGAAGCTTTCTTT. Amino acid sequence: CASSYSNPYNTEAFF.

The gene calls are TRBV29-1 and TRBJ2-7; 9 bases fit TRBD1. The CDR3 spans 13 residues. V shed 6 bases, J shed 3 bases, and the junction held 6 bases outside the gene matches. Germline CDR1 reads SQVTM; CDR2 reads ANQGSEA. The CDR3 is CSVEPGQGYEQYF. CDR3 DNA sequence: TGCAGCGTCGAACCGGGACAGGGCTACGAGCAGTACTTC.

The rearrangement uses TRBV30 and TRBJ2-1; D is undetermined. Germline V gives CDR1 GTSNPN, CDR2 SVGIG (reference sequence). CDR3 size: 15 residues. Trimming cost V 0 bases and J 1 base, with 10 bases left between them. The CDR3 nucleotides read TGTGCCTGGAGTGTAGGCGCGCCTTCCTACAATGAGCAGTTCTTC. It codes for CAWSVGAPSYNEQFF.

V is TRBV5-1 and J is TRBJ1-2, with TRBD1 matching over 9 bases. There are 13 residues in the CDR3. The trim removed 5 bases at V and 6 bases at J, leaving 5 bases unmatched. Looked up from germline, CDR1 is SGHRS and CDR2 is YFSETQ. Here the CDR3 DNA reads TGCGCCAGCAGATACGGACAGGGGAATGGCTACACCTTC. Its protein is CASRYGQGNGYTF.

This clone appeared once. The chain employs TRBV5-6 and TRBJ1-3, with D unclear. The CDR3 is made up of 16 amino acids. Germline loops: CDR1 SGHDT, CDR2 YYEEEE. V lost 0 bases and J lost 0, with 10 bases in between. The CDR3 protein is CASSLDVGLSGNTIYF. The CDR3 DNA reads as TGTGCCAGCAGCTTGGACGTAGGTCTCTCTGGAAACACCATATATTTT.

The chain links TRBV7-9 to TRBJ2-3, with D tentatively TRBD1 (5 bases). The V end was cut by 4 bases, the J end by 3 bases, with 5 bases between. There are 12 residues in the CDR3. Germline V gives CDR1 SEHNR, CDR2 FQNEAQ (reference sequence). CDR3 residues: CASSWTTDTQYF. The CDR3 DNA reads TGTGCCAGCAGCTGGACAACAGATACGCAGTATTTT.

The V call is TRBV11-2, the J call TRBJ2-7; a possible D gene is TRBD2 (6 bases). The CDR3 is 16 residues long. Trimming removed 1 base at V and 0 bases at J, with 13 bases between. CDR1 and CDR2 (germline): SGHAT, FQNNGV. CDR3 loop: CASSLVGRRYSYEQYF. In DNA form, the CDR3 reads TGTGCCAGCAGCTTAGTAGGGAGGAGGTACTCCTACGAGCAGTACTTC.

This clone was observed a handful of times. The V and J genes are TRBV7-9 and TRBJ2-2; D possibly corresponds to TRBD1 (6 bases). This CDR3 has 15 amino acids. Germline CDR1 reads SEHNR; CDR2 reads FQNEAQ (reference sequence). V gave up 4 bases and J gave up 6 bases, with 15 bases separating them. CDR3 bases: TGTGCCAGCAGCTCCTACCAGGGGACGGCCGGGGAGCTGTTTTTT. Amino acids: CASSSYQGTAGELFF.